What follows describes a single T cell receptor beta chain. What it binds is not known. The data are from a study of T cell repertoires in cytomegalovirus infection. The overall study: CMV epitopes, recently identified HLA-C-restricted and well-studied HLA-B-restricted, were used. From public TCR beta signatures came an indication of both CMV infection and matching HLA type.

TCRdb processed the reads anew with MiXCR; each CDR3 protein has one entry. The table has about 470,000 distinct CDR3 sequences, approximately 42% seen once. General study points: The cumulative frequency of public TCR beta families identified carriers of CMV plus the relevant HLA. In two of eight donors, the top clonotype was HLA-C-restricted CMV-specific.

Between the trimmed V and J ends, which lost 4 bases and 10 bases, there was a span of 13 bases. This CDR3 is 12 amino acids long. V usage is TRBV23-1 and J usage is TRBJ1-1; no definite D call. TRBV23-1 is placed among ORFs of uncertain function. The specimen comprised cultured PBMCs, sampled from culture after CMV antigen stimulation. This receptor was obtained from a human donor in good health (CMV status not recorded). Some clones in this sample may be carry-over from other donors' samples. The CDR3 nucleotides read TGCGCCAGCAGTCCGGGTTTGGCGGGAGCTTTCTTT. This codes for CASSPGLAGAFF.